This T cell receptor (beta chain) stems from a study of T cells in Graves' hyperthyroidism and ophthalmopathy. Findings and limits, study-wide: A 13 V-J model separated ophthalmopathy from stable hyperthyroidism.

RNA transcripts gave rise to amplified TCR beta CDR3 regions. Carried out on the TCR CDR3, a first-round RT-PCR used the HTBI primer set. One entry per CDR3 protein, called by TCRdb with MiXCR from the multiplex PCR reads. The sample holds approximately 600,000 distinct CDR3 sequences, under 20% seen once. As for this clonotype: Its specificity is not known. A much larger clone is a single base away; this may be a read error.

CDR1 is SGHNT, CDR2 YENEEA, per germline. CDR3 length equals 13 residues. Stable Graves' hyperthyroidism denoted no ophthalmopathy progression over 18 months. Hyperthyroidism had been newly diagnosed in patients aged 18 to 65, and its duration was under 2 months. The diagnoses drew upon clinical symptoms, serum thyroxine and TRAb, thyroid ultrasound and orbital computed tomography. The sequenced sample consisted of blood. The origin of this receptor is a woman aged 25 to 39 with Graves' hyperthyroidism. This chain joins TRBV11-3 and TRBJ2-7; a possible D gene is TRBD2 (6 bases). The CDR3, as DNA: TGTGCCAGCAGCCGGACGGGGGTCTACGGGCAGTACTTC. Translation: CASSRTGVYGQYF.